This T cell receptor beta chain comes out of a study of post-analysis software for immune sequencing data. Study results and caveats: Roughly 5 TRBV segments (TRBV5-6, TRBV5-1 and TRBV20-1 among them) occurred more frequently in patients than in controls.

The library was made from cDNA and included unique molecular identifiers. TCRdb reanalysed the PCR reads using MiXCR and keeps one entry per CDR3 protein. The table has fewer than 550,000 distinct CDR3 sequences, roughly 34% seen once. Comment on this clonotype: Its specificity is not known.

The V and J ends lost 0 bases and 1 base respectively, with 13 bases between them. The CDR3 totals 16 residues. CDR1 and CDR2 from the germline V gene are SGHTS and YDEGEE. The chain combines TRBV5-8 with TRBJ1-1; perhaps TRBD1 as D (6 bases). This sequence was found in a girl aged 2 to 17 with multiple sclerosis. Sample: blood. CDR3 residues: CASSLGPVRGNTEAFF. The CDR3 DNA is TGTGCCAGCAGCTTGGGGCCGGTCAGGGGGAACACTGAAGCTTTCTTT.